One and the same sample provided the 17 T cell receptor beta chains below, sequenced in a study of T cell repertoires in cytomegalovirus infection. TCRdb analysed the reads with MiXCR anew, one entry per CDR3 protein. This sample yields around 300,000 distinct CDR3 sequences, of which around 25% are seen a single time; about 14% belongs to the top ten. Material for sequencing was PBMCs. These receptors were taken from a human donor in good health (CMV status not recorded). Some clones in this sample may be carry-over from other donors' samples.

The V call is TRBV18, the J call TRBJ2-7, with D tentatively TRBD2 (6 bases). Per germline, CDR1 KGHSH and CDR2 LQKENI. The CDR3 sequence is 14 residues long. Trimming removed 6 bases at V and 0 bases at J, with 12 bases between. CDR3 nucleotide sequence: TGTGCCAGCTCCCGGGAGCGAACCTCCTACGAGCAGTACTTC. Translation gives CASSRERTSYEQYF.

J is TRBJ1-6 and V is TRBV12-3 or TRBV12-4, with D possibly TRBD1 on 5 matching bases. The V end was cut by 4 bases, the J end by 9 bases, with 22 bases between. The CDR3 spans 17 residues. CDR3 DNA: TGTGCCAGCAGTTACTCGATCGGGACGGCAAATATTTCACCCCTCCACTTT. It is translated as CASSYSIGTANISPLHF.

At least ten counts were recorded for this clonotype. The chain employs TRBV7-2 and TRBJ1-1; no reliable D call. CDR1 is SGHTA, CDR2 FQGNSA, per germline. Trimming took 5 bases from V and 0 from J, leaving 10 bases between them. The CDR3 runs 14 residues. DNA of the CDR3: TGTGCCAGCAGCCGTACAACTTTGAACACTGAAGCTTTCTTT. It codes for CASSRTTLNTEAFF. The full variable domain, in which reference TRBV7-2 and TRBJ1-1 provide the parts outside the CDR3, is GAGVSQSPSNKVTEKGKDVELRCDPISGHTALYWYRQSLGQGLEFLIYFQGNSAPDKSGLPSDRFSAERTGGSVSTLTIQRTQQEDSAVYLCASSRTTLNTEAFFGQGTRLTVV.

This clonotype occurred many times. V and J are TRBV5-4 and TRBJ1-4; TRBD1 aligns across 10 bases. V lost 4 bases and J lost 3; bases outside the gene matches: 12. The germline V gene encodes CDR1 SGHNT and CDR2 YYREEE (reference sequence). This CDR3 spans 18 amino acids. The CDR3 reads CASSIHRDRGNPNEKLFF. For the CDR3, the DNA is TGTGCCAGCAGCATCCACCGGGACAGGGGAAACCCTAATGAAAAACTGTTTTTT.

J is TRBJ2-7 and V is TRBV12-3 or TRBV12-4; D gene uncertain. The CDR3 totals 13 residues. Trimming shortened V by 3 bases and J by 7 bases, and 13 bases separated the two germline ends. CDR3 nucleotides: TGTGCCAGCAGTTTTCCGGATATGGAGGAGCAGTACTTC. Translating gives CASSFPDMEEQYF.

In this sample, this clonotype turned up a few times. This chain connects TRBV28 to TRBJ1-2; D is undetermined. V was pared by 6 bases and J by 4 bases, with 15 bases between. Germline CDR1 reads MDHEN; CDR2 reads SYDVKM. The CDR3 runs 14 residues. CDR3 sequence reads: CASSYGVRGYGYTF. CDR3 coding DNA: TGTGCCAGCAGCTACGGGGTCCGGGGCTATGGCTACACCTTC.

This clonotype is labeled as medium-sized. The gene calls are TRBV28 and TRBJ2-1; D gene uncertain. This CDR3 is 15 amino acids long. V was clipped by 3 bases and J by 1 base, with 10 bases between them. Germline V gene data show CDR1 as MDHEN and CDR2 as SYDVKM. The CDR3 loop reads CASSFKPESYNEQFF. The DNA of the CDR3 is TGTGCCAGCAGTTTCAAACCAGAATCCTACAATGAGCAGTTCTTC.

The rearrangement uses TRBV29-1 and TRBJ1-5, with D perhaps matching TRBD1 (5 bases). V gave up 6 bases and J gave up 2 bases, with 14 bases separating them. Germline lookup yields CDR1 SQVTM and CDR2 ANQGSEA. The CDR3 is 14 amino acids. The CDR3 DNA reads TGCAGCGTAGCCACAGGAACGGGCAATCAGCCCCAGCATTTT. It is translated as CSVATGTGNQPQHF.

There are a few counts of this clonotype. V usage is TRBV18 and J usage is TRBJ1-2; 7 bases are shared with TRBD1. This CDR3 comprises 13 residues. The V and J ends lost 6 bases and 5 bases, in that order; junction bases with no gene match: 6. Per germline, CDR1 KGHSH and CDR2 LQKENI. This CDR3 is CASSAGTDYGYTF. CDR3 in DNA: TGTGCCAGCTCCGCCGGGACAGATTATGGCTACACCTTC.

CDR3 in amino acids: CASSQGLAGSFLTDTQYF. The CDR3 nucleotides read TGCGCCAGCAGCCAAGGGCTAGCGGGTTCGTTCCTCACAGATACGCAGTATTTT. V and J are TRBV4-3 and TRBJ2-3, with 8 nucleotides matching TRBD2. The CDR3 runs 18 residues. J was trimmed by 2 bases and V by 1 base; bases with no gene match: 11. Germline V gene data show CDR1 as LGHNA and CDR2 as YSLEER.

This clonotype was seen repeatedly, ten times or more. The chain uses TRBV7-9 and TRBJ1-1; D uncertain. CDR3 length equals 13 residues. Germline V gives CDR1 SEHNR, CDR2 FQNEAQ (reference sequence). Trimming stripped 1 base from V and 8 bases from J, with 11 bases between. Here the CDR3 DNA reads TGTGCCAGCAGCTTAGACCATGTGCAGGAAGCTTTCTTT. Translated: CASSLDHVQEAFF.

The chain employs TRBV27 and TRBJ2-1, with 10 bases fitting TRBD2. Germline trimming cut 7 bases from V and 7 bases from J; bases unmatched to any gene: 7. Germline loops: CDR1 MNHEY, CDR2 SMNVEV (reference sequence). This CDR3 is built from 14 residues. CDR3 protein: CASTGSGGANEQFF. The CDR3 nucleotides are TGTGCCAGCACGGGAAGCGGGGGGGCGAATGAGCAGTTCTTC.

The rearrangement links TRBV7-2 to TRBJ2-2; 11 nucleotides agree with TRBD2. V shed 5 bases, J shed 7 bases, and the junction held 9 bases outside the gene matches. Germline assignment: CDR1 SGHTA and CDR2 FQGNSA. The CDR3 spans 16 residues. The CDR3, as DNA: TGTGCCAGCAGCGCCGCTAGCGGGGGGCATTTCGGGGAGCTGTTTTTT. This codes for CASSAASGGHFGELFF.

Ten or more counts support this clonotype. V and J are TRBV7-6 and TRBJ2-5; TRBD2 matches 8 bases. Germline V gene sequence: CDR1 SGHVS, CDR2 FNYEAQ. The CDR3 runs to 16 residues. V dropped 1 base and J dropped 4; count of bases not matched to a gene: 8. CDR3 amino acids: CASSLVAGNVGETQYF. The CDR3 DNA is TGTGCCAGCAGCTTAGTAGCGGGGAATGTCGGAGAGACCCAGTACTTC.

V usage is TRBV11-2 and J usage is TRBJ2-1; D assignment may be TRBD1 or TRBD2 (6 bases each). The germline V and J ends were trimmed by 5 bases and 13 bases, with 24 bases remaining between them. The CDR3 contains 15 residues. Germline loops: CDR1 SGHAT, CDR2 FQNNGV. CDR3 amino acids: CASSGGRGDRDNQFF. The CDR3 DNA follows: TGTGCCAGCAGCGGAGGAAGGGGGGACCGGGATAACCAGTTCTTC.

This clonotype has a handful of counts. This chain joins TRBV20-1 and TRBJ2-7, with 8 bases matching TRBD2. CDR1 DFQATT and CDR2 SNEGSKA come from the germline V gene (reference sequence). V lost 1 base and J lost 0; bases outside the gene matches: 14. This CDR3 is 18 amino acids long. Here the CDR3 DNA reads TGCAGTGCTAGAGGCTCCCTCCGGGAGGGGACAAGCTCCTACGAGCAGTACTTC. Translating it yields CSARGSLREGTSSYEQYF.

Turning to this clonotype: Sequence at one end of the junction differs from germline and may be a read error. V is TRBV7-6 and J is TRBJ2-2, with D unclear. This CDR3 is built from 15 residues. The germline V gene encodes CDR1 SGHVS and CDR2 FNYEAQ. This CDR3 reads CASNLDGRGTGELFF. The CDR3 coding sequence is TGTGCTAGCAACTTAGATGGTCGCGGCACCGGGGAGCTGTTTTTT.